The next 24 T cell receptor beta chains were all read from a single sample in a study of identical twins. TCRdb analysed the 5' RACE reads with MiXCR anew, one entry per CDR3 protein. This table holds fewer than 550,000 distinct CDR3 sequences, approximately 16% found once. These sequences were also reported in another study, on yellow fever vaccine responses in identical twins.

Sequencing was done on a sample of CD4+ T cells sorted from blood. The receptors shown here come from a woman aged 18 to 35 in good health.

The rearrangement joins TRBV6-1 to TRBJ2-2; 14 bases are shared with TRBD2. The CDR3 runs 19 residues. Germline trimming cut 6 bases from V and 6 bases from J; bases unmatched to any gene: 15. Germline lookup yields CDR1 MNHNS and CDR2 SASEGT. Here the CDR3 reads CASSSTTSGRARFAGELFF. The CDR3 DNA sequence: TGTGCCAGCAGCTCTACGACTAGCGGGAGGGCCAGGTTCGCCGGGGAGCTGTTTTTT.

This clonotype has just a few counts. This chain uses TRBV7-9 with TRBJ2-1, with 8 bases lining up with TRBD2. The trim removed 5 bases at V and 4 bases at J, leaving 10 bases unmatched. Germline V CDR1 and CDR2: SEHNR, FQNEAQ (reference sequence). CDR3 size: 16 residues. CDR3 residues: CASSISGRVDYNEQFF. The CDR3 coding sequence is TGTGCCAGCAGCATCAGCGGGAGAGTAGATTACAATGAGCAGTTCTTC. The full variable domain, completed using reference TRBV7-9 and TRBJ2-1, is DTGVSQNPRHKITKRGQNVTFRCDPISEHNRLYWYRQTLGQGPEFLTYFQNEAQLEKSRLLSDRFSAERPKGSFSTLEIQRTEQGDSAMYLCASSISGRVDYNEQFFGPGTRLTVL.

The V gene is TRBV5-1, the J gene TRBJ2-5; TRBD1 aligns across 7 bases. V was pared by 0 bases and J by 1 base, with 3 bases of the junction left unmatched. Per the germline V gene, CDR1 is SGHRS and CDR2 is YFSETQ. The CDR3 is 15 residues long. This CDR3 is CASSLGTGAQETQYF. CDR3 nucleotides: TGCGCCAGCAGCTTGGGAACAGGGGCCCAAGAGACCCAGTACTTC. The full variable domain, with the rest looked up from reference TRBV5-1 and TRBJ2-5, is KAGVTQTPRYLIKTRGQQVTLSCSPISGHRSVSWYQQTPGQGLQFLFEYFSETQRNKGNFPGRFSGRQFSNSRSEMNVSTLELGDSALYLCASSLGTGAQETQYFGPGTRLLVL.

This clonotype came up many times. The chain has TRBV5-1 and TRBJ1-5; D remains unclear. CDR1 and CDR2 (germline): SGHRS, YFSETQ. V lost 0 bases to trimming and J lost 5 bases, with 6 bases between them. CDR3 length: 13 residues. The chain's CDR3 is CASSLAGDQPQHF. In DNA form, the CDR3 reads TGCGCCAGCAGCTTGGCCGGGGATCAGCCCCAGCATTTT.

With regard to this clonotype: Germline is not matched at one junction end, which may reflect a read error. The chain carries TRBV5-1 and TRBJ2-1; D might be TRBD2 (7 bases). This CDR3 spans 16 amino acids. In germline, CDR1 is SGHRS, CDR2 YFSETQ. CDR3 sequence reads: CASASGGGISYNEQFF. The CDR3 bases are TGCGCCAGCGCCTCGGGGGGCGGGATCTCCTACAATGAGCAGTTCTTT.

This clonotype was seen at least ten times. The chain couples TRBV6-1 to TRBJ2-1, with no clear D. The CDR3 sequence is 14 residues long. Germline CDR1 reads MNHNS; CDR2 reads SASEGT. V was pared by 5 bases and J by 0 bases, with 8 bases between. CDR3 sequence: CASSLPSSYNEQFF. DNA of the CDR3: TGTGCCAGCAGTCTCCCTAGCTCCTACAATGAGCAGTTCTTC.

CDR3 in amino acids: CASRKGPTGIGTGELFF. DNA for the CDR3: TGTGCCAGCAGGAAGGGACCAACCGGGATAGGCACCGGGGAGCTGTTTTTT. The chain recombines TRBV2 with TRBJ2-2; TRBD1 or TRBD2 may be the D gene (5 bases each). From germline, CDR1 is SNHLY and CDR2 FYNNEI. Trimming took 6 bases from V and 4 from J, leaving 21 bases between them. The CDR3 length is 17 residues.

This rearrangement joins TRBV24-1 to TRBJ2-1; a possible D gene is TRBD2 (6 bases). Per germline, CDR1 KGHDR and CDR2 SFDVKD. The length of the CDR3 is 17 residues. Trimming took 3 bases from V and 0 from J, leaving 14 bases between them. The CDR3, as DNA: TGTGCCACCAGTGATATGACTAGGGAGAGCTCCTACAATGAGCAGTTCTTC. It specifies CATSDMTRESSYNEQFF.

Ten or more counts support this clonotype. V gene TRBV29-1 combines with J gene TRBJ1-2; 10 nucleotides line up with TRBD1. V lost 4 bases and J lost 4; bases outside the gene matches: 0. The CDR3 has 12 amino acids. The germline V gene encodes CDR1 SQVTM and CDR2 ANQGSEA. The CDR3 bases are TGCAGCGTTGGGACAGGGGGCTATGGCTACACCTTC. Its translation: CSVGTGGYGYTF.

This chain connects TRBV5-1 to TRBJ2-1; weak D call: TRBD2 (5 bases). The CDR3 length is 12 residues. Germline CDR1 is SGHRS and CDR2 is YFSETQ. Trimming removed 3 bases at V and 12 bases at J, with 13 bases between. The CDR3 region is CASSSPTSPQFF. CDR3 coding DNA: TGCGCCAGCAGCTCCCCTACTAGTCCGCAGTTCTTC.

The gene calls are TRBV28 and TRBJ1-2, with a weak D call TRBD1 (6 bases). V lost 6 bases to trimming and J lost 8 bases, with 16 bases between them. The CDR3 has 13 amino acids. Per the germline V gene, CDR1 is MDHEN and CDR2 is SYDVKM. In nucleotides, the CDR3 is TGTGCCAGCAGAACCCTGGGACAAGGGGGCTACACCTTC. This sequence encodes CASRTLGQGGYTF.

The chain uses TRBV6-1 and TRBJ1-4, with D possibly TRBD1 on 5 matching bases. Trimming shortened V by 6 bases and J by 8 bases, and 16 bases separated the two germline ends. CDR1 and CDR2 from the germline V gene are MNHNS and SASEGT. This CDR3 has 14 residues. The CDR3: CASRSFGTEEKLFF. The CDR3 DNA reads TGTGCCAGCAGGTCATTCGGGACGGAGGAAAAACTGTTTTTT.

This chain joins TRBV6-1 and TRBJ2-7; D possibly corresponds to TRBD1 (6 bases). The germline V gene encodes CDR1 MNHNS and CDR2 SASEGT. The CDR3 covers 14 residues. Between the trimmed V and J ends, which lost 6 bases and 2 bases, there was a span of 14 bases. The CDR3 spells CASSRDKATYEQYF. The CDR3 DNA sequence: TGTGCCAGCAGCCGGGACAAGGCTACCTACGAGCAGTACTTC.

The table lists this clonotype with many counts. The chain employs TRBV5-1 and TRBJ2-3, with D perhaps matching TRBD1 or TRBD2 (5 bases each). The CDR3 extends over 16 amino acids. V lost 7 bases and J lost 5, with 23 bases in between. The germline V gene has CDR1 SGHRS and CDR2 YFSETQ. CDR3 DNA sequence: TGCGCCAGCGTCAGAGGGACCAATGCGGGCCGAGATACGCAGTATTTT. This codes for CASVRGTNAGRDTQYF. The whole variable domain, filled in from reference TRBV5-1 and TRBJ2-3, reads KAGVTQTPRYLIKTRGQQVTLSCSPISGHRSVSWYQQTPGQGLQFLFEYFSETQRNKGNFPGRFSGRQFSNSRSEMNVSTLELGDSALYLCASVRGTNAGRDTQYFGPGTRLTVL.

This clonotype turned up a few times. Here the CDR3 DNA reads TGCAGTGCTAGTAAGTCCTGGCCGGGAAACACTGAAGCTTTCTTT. It is translated as CSASKSWPGNTEAFF. V gene TRBV20-1 combines with J gene TRBJ1-1; D uncertain. Looked up from germline, CDR1 is DFQATT and CDR2 is SNEGSKA (reference sequence). This CDR3 region has 15 residues. Trimming left V 3 bases short and J 2 bases short, with 16 bases between.

The rearrangement joins TRBV14 to TRBJ2-4, with D unresolved. The CDR3 contains 15 residues. Germline V gene data show CDR1 as SGHDN and CDR2 as FVKESK. V shed 4 bases and J shed 3 bases, with 13 bases lying between them. CDR3 region: CASSRGGFGKNIQYF. The CDR3 nucleotides are TGTGCCAGCAGCCGAGGTGGATTCGGCAAAAACATTCAGTACTTC.

The chain joins TRBV24-1 to TRBJ2-1; D may be TRBD2 (5 bases). Germline V gives CDR1 KGHDR, CDR2 SFDVKD. Trimming took off 1 base at V and 9 bases at J, with 12 bases between the two ends. The CDR3 sequence is 14 residues long. The CDR3 region is CATSDFPGEGEQFF. In DNA, the CDR3 is TGTGCCACCAGTGATTTCCCCGGGGAAGGTGAGCAGTTCTTC.

The chain is built from TRBV7-8 and TRBJ2-1; D is perhaps TRBD1 or TRBD2 (5 bases each). V gave up 5 bases and J gave up 2 bases, with 13 bases separating them. The CDR3 totals 15 residues. CDR1 SGHVS and CDR2 FQNEAQ come from the germline V gene. In DNA, the CDR3 is TGTGCCAGCAGCCCACAAGGGACCACCTACAATGAGCAGTTCTTC. Translation gives CASSPQGTTYNEQFF.

The rearrangement uses TRBV15 and TRBJ2-1; D remains unclear. The germline CDR1 and CDR2 sequences are LNHNV and YYDKDF (reference sequence). The length of the CDR3 is 15 residues. V was pared by 2 bases and J by 6 bases, with 14 bases between. The CDR3 sequence is CATSRPSIRANEQFF. CDR3 nucleotide sequence: TGTGCCACCAGCAGACCCTCCATCCGGGCCAATGAGCAGTTCTTC. The whole variable domain, remainder taken from reference TRBV15 and TRBJ2-1, is DAMVIQNPRYQVTQFGKPVTLSCSQTLNHNVMYWYQQKSSQAPKLLFHYYDKDFNNEADTPDNFQSRRPNTSFCFLDIRSPGLGDTAMYLCATSRPSIRANEQFFGPGTRLTVL.

This clonotype has a handful of counts. This chain links TRBV5-1 with TRBJ2-1; tentative D call: TRBD2 (6 bases). V was pared by 4 bases and J by 7 bases, with 15 bases between. The CDR3 covers 14 residues. CDR1 is SGHRS and CDR2 is YFSETQ in the germline V gene. The CDR3 coding sequence is TGCGCCAGCAGCCCCCTTCACGGGGGAAATGAGCAGTTCTTC. Protein product: CASSPLHGGNEQFF.

The V call is TRBV29-1, the J call TRBJ2-1; weak D call: TRBD2 (5 bases). V was trimmed by 3 bases and J by 0 bases, leaving 24 bases between them. Germline V gene data show CDR1 as SQVTM and CDR2 as ANQGSEA. This CDR3 comprises 19 residues. The CDR3 loop reads CSVDAGLSISVSSYNEQFF. The CDR3 DNA is TGCAGCGTTGATGCCGGGCTTTCGATTAGCGTCAGCTCCTACAATGAGCAGTTCTTC.

This rearrangement joins TRBV5-1 to TRBJ2-3; tentative D call: TRBD2 (5 bases). Trimming cost V 0 bases and J 1 base, with 12 bases left between them. The CDR3 spans 16 residues. Germline V CDR1 and CDR2: SGHRS, YFSETQ. The CDR3 sequence: CASSLGSTRGTDTQYF. CDR3 bases: TGCGCCAGCAGCTTGGGGTCTACGAGGGGCACAGATACGCAGTATTTT.

The chain uses TRBV9 and TRBJ2-4; perhaps TRBD2 as D (6 bases). CDR3 size: 16 residues. Germline CDR1 is SGDLS and CDR2 is YYNGEE. Trimming left V 1 base short and J 1 base short, with 12 bases between. CDR3 nucleotide sequence: TGTGCCAGCAGCGTAACCCCCGCGGGGGCCAAAAACATTCAGTACTTC. Translating gives CASSVTPAGAKNIQYF. The variable domain in full, with the rest retrieved from reference TRBV9 and TRBJ2-4, is DSGVTQTPKHLITATGQRVTLRCSPRSGDLSVYWYQQSLDQGLQFLIQYYNGEERAKGNILERFSAQQFPDLHSELNLSSLELGDSALYFCASSVTPAGAKNIQYFGAGTRLSVL.

This clonotype showed up just a few times. V is TRBV6-5 and J is TRBJ2-5; the match to TRBD2 covers 10 bases. V lost 4 bases to trimming and J lost 2 bases; unmatched junction nucleotides: 1. Germline assignment: CDR1 MNHEY and CDR2 SVGAGI. The CDR3 runs 14 residues. CDR3 residues: CASSSSGGQETQYF. In nucleotides, the CDR3 is TGTGCCAGCAGTTCTAGCGGGGGACAAGAGACCCAGTACTTC.